A single T cell receptor (beta chain) is shown here with its context. Antigen specificity is unknown. This entry belongs to a study of cytomegalovirus exposure and HLA in healthy donors. Study in general: Of the donors genotyped, about 390 in all, about 76% fell in the Caucasian-associated ancestry cluster.

Primers for the PCR totalled 60 Vbeta and 13 Jbeta. The repertoire was sequenced with immunoSEQ multiplex PCR; TCRdb's copy has only in-frame clones and lacks some. The sample holds about 160,000 clones, about 81% seen once. Germline CDR1 reads KGHSH; CDR2 reads LQKENI. The V and J ends lost 6 bases and 4 bases, in that order; junction bases with no gene match: 10. CDR3 length: 15 amino acids. The study's findings and limits: Because they were indistinguishable, some V segments, including TRBV6-2 and TRBV6-3, were excluded. TCR beta sequences reportedly predicted most subjects' HLA-A and HLA-B alleles accurately. Highest at DRB1 and lowest at HLA-C, TCR association rates differed among HLA loci in a later analysis.

Sequenced sample: PBMCs. The source of this sequence is a girl aged 2 to 10 in good health and CMV-seropositive. This chain links TRBV18 with TRBJ1-2, with 8 nucleotides matching TRBD1. The CDR3 nucleotides are TGTGCCAGCTCTTCCCAATCCAGGGGGCTCTATGGCTACACCTTC. Its protein product is CASSSQSRGLYGYTF.